This TCR beta chain originates from a study of blood T cell repertoires in COVID-19. Study-level background: Donors in the United States, Italy and Spain gave samples during acute or convalescent COVID-19.

This CDR3 has 16 amino acids. Trimming took 5 bases from V and 2 from J; bases not matched to a gene: 6. Germline V lookup: CDR1 SGHRS, CDR2 YFSETQ. Repertoires were generated with immunoSEQ multiplex PCR, while TCRdb's copy carries only in-frame clones and drops some. Of roughly 280,000 clones listed, 85% to 90% are singletons. Recruitment covered about 25 US areas and drew participants whose ages spanned roughly 18 to 90 years. Cohorts were based on clinical histories the participants reported. This receptor was obtained from a woman aged 60-70 years who had recovered from COVID-19. The chain uses TRBV5-1 and TRBJ1-3; 11 nucleotides match TRBD1. Sample: PBMCs or T cells enriched from blood (not recorded which). Here the CDR3 DNA reads TGCGCCAGCAGTTCCGGGACAGGGGGAACTGGAAACACCATATATTTT. It specifies CASSSGTGGTGNTIYF.